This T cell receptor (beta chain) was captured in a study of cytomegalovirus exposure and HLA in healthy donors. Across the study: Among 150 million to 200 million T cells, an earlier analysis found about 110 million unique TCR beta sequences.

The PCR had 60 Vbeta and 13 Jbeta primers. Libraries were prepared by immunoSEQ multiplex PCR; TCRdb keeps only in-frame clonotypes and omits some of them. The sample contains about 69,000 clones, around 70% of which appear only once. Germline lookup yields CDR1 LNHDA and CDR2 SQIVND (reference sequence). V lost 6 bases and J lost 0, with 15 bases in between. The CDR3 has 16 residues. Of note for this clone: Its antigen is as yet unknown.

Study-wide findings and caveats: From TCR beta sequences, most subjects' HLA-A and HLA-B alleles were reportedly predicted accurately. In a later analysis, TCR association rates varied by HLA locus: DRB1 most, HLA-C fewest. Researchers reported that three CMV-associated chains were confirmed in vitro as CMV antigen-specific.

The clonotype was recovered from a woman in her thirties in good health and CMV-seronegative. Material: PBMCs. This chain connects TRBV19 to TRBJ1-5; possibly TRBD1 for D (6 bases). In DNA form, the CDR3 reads TGTGCCAGTAGGGTGGACAGTTACTATAGCAATCAGCCCCAGCATTTT. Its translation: CASRVDSYYSNQPQHF.